The 5 T cell receptor beta chains reported below all come from one sample, sequenced in a study of CD8 T cells in ankylosing spondylitis. One entry per CDR3 protein results from TCRdb running MiXCR on the 5' RACE reads. The table includes approximately 290,000 distinct CDR3 sequences, 20% detected once. The sequencing sample was made of blood, either unsorted or a sorted T cell fraction (not recorded which). The receptors shown here come from a female donor with ankylosing spondylitis or in good health (not recorded which).

Many counts were recorded for this clonotype. The rearrangement uses TRBV10-3 and TRBJ2-7; 9 bases map to TRBD2. This CDR3 is 15 amino acids long. Germline V gene sequence: CDR1 ENHRY, CDR2 SYGVKD. The trim removed 8 bases at V and 0 bases at J, leaving 8 bases unmatched. CDR3 coding DNA: TGTGCCATCCGGGCGACTAGCGGAAGCTCCTACGAGCAGTACTTC. Protein product: CAIRATSGSSYEQYF.

V gene TRBV3-1 combines with J gene TRBJ2-1, with D unresolved. Germline CDR1 LGHDT, CDR2 YNNKEL (reference sequence). The ends were cut back, 0 bases at V and 10 bases at J, with 7 bases in the middle. The CDR3 is 12 residues long. The CDR3 DNA follows: TGTGCCAGCAGCCAAGAAGCGACCGAGCAGTTCTTC. The encoded protein is CASSQEATEQFF.

This clonotype was recorded a few times. The rearrangement joins TRBV20-1 to TRBJ1-1; D not resolved. V lost 1 base, J lost 6 bases, and 6 bases lay in between. In germline, CDR1 is DFQATT, CDR2 SNEGSKA (reference sequence). This CDR3 has 11 residues. The CDR3: CSARGTSEAFF. DNA for the CDR3: TGCAGTGCTAGAGGGACGTCTGAAGCTTTCTTT.

This clonotype was seen more than once but under ten times. The chain employs TRBV6-5 and TRBJ2-1, with D possibly TRBD2 on 5 matching bases. CDR3 length: 15 amino acids. The germline V gene encodes CDR1 MNHEY and CDR2 SVGAGI. Trimming took off 0 bases at V and 2 bases at J, with 8 bases between the two ends. CDR3 sequence: CASSYSPAAYNEQFF. CDR3 sequence (DNA): TGTGCCAGCAGTTACTCCCCAGCGGCCTACAATGAGCAGTTCTTC.

The V call is TRBV6-2 or TRBV6-3, the J call TRBJ2-2, with a tentative D call TRBD2 (5 bases). V was cut by 4 bases and J by 0 bases, with 9 bases left in between. CDR1 is MNHEY, CDR2 SVGEGT, per germline. The CDR3 sequence is 15 residues long. This CDR3 is CASSLTLANTGELFF. The CDR3 DNA reads TGTGCCAGCAGTTTGACACTAGCGAACACCGGGGAGCTGTTTTTT.